This record looks at one T cell receptor beta chain sequence and its context. No antigen is known for it. This specimen comes from a study of T cells in Graves' hyperthyroidism and ophthalmopathy. Study-wide findings and caveats: In validation, the model predicted ophthalmopathy. These predictions came a median approximately 5.9 months before onset.

It was around 11 ml of fresh peripheral blood that supplied the PBMCs. Using RNA transcripts as the source, TCR beta CDR3 regions were amplified. The primer set for the first-round RT-PCR of the TCR CDR3 was HTBI. TCRdb re-derived calls from the multiplex PCR reads in MiXCR, one entry per CDR3 protein. Of about 330,000 distinct CDR3 sequences in the sample, roughly 13% were seen once. The V and J ends lost 1 base and 0 bases respectively, with 22 bases between them. Germline CDR1 is MNHNY and CDR2 is SVGAGI (reference sequence). The CDR3 has 20 residues. The sequence derives from a woman aged 40 to 50 with Graves' ophthalmopathy. The source material was blood. The chain links TRBV6-6 to TRBJ1-3, with no clear D. CDR3 region: CASSYFRSDRTLFSGNTIYF. The CDR3 DNA follows: TGTGCCAGCAGTTACTTCCGCTCAGACCGGACTCTATTCTCTGGAAACACCATATATTTT.